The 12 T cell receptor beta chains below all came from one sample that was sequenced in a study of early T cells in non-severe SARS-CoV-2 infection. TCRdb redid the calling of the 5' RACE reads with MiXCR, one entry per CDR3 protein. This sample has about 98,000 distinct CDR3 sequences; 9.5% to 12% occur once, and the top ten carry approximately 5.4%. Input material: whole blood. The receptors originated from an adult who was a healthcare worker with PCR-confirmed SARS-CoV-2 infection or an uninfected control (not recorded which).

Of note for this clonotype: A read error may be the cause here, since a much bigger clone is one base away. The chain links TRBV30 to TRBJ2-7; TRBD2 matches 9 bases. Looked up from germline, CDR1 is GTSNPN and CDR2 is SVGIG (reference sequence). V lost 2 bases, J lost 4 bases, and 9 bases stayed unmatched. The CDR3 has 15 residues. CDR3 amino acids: CAWSLTGTSWYEQYF. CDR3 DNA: TGTGCCTGGAGTTTGACCGGGACTAGCTGGTACGAGCAGTACTTC. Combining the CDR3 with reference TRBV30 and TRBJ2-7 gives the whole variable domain SQTIHQWPATLVQPVGSPLSLECTVEGTSNPNLYWYRQAAGRGLQLLFYSVGIGQISSEVPQNLSASRPQDRQFILSSKKLLLSDSGFYLCAWSLTGTSWYEQYFGPGTRLTVT.

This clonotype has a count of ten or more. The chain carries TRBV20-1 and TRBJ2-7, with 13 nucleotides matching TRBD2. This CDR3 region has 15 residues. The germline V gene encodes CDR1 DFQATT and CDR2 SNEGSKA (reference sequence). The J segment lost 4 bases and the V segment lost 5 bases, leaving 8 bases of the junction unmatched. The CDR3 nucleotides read TGCAGTGCTCGATTACTAGCGGGAGGGCCTTACGAGCAGTACTTC. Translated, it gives CSARLLAGGPYEQYF.

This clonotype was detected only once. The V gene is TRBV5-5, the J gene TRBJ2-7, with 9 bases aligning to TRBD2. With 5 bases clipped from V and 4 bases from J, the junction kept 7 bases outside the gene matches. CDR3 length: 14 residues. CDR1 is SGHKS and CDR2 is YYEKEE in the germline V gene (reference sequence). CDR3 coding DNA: TGTGCCAGCAGTCAAAGCGGGGGGTCGTACGAGCAGTACTTC. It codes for CASSQSGGSYEQYF.

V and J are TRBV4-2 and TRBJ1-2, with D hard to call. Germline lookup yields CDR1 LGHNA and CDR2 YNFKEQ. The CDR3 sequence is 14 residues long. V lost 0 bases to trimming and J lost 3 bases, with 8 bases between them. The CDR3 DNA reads TGTGCCAGCAGCCAAGATCTAGTCGACTATGGCTACACCTTC. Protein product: CASSQDLVDYGYTF.

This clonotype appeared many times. CDR3 nucleotides: TGCGCCAGCAGCTCCAAGGAGCAGTACTTC. It translates to CASSSKEQYF. The chain has TRBV5-1 and TRBJ2-7; D call uncertain. The V gene's germline CDR1 is SGHRS and CDR2 YFSETQ. There are 10 residues in the CDR3. The V and J ends lost 3 bases and 7 bases respectively, with 5 bases between them. Full variable domain (rest looked up from reference TRBV5-1 and TRBJ2-7): KAGVTQTPRYLIKTRGQQVTLSCSPISGHRSVSWYQQTPGQGLQFLFEYFSETQRNKGNFPGRFSGRQFSNSRSEMNVSTLELGDSALYLCASSSKEQYFGPGTRLTVT.

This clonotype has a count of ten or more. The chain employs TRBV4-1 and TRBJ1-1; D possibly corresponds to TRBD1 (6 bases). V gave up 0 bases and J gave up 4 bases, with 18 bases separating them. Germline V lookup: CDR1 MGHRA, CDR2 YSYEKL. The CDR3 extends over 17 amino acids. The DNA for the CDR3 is TGCGCCAGCAGCCAAGAATTAAGGGGGGCTGGAGGCACTGAAGCTTTCTTT. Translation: CASSQELRGAGGTEAFF.

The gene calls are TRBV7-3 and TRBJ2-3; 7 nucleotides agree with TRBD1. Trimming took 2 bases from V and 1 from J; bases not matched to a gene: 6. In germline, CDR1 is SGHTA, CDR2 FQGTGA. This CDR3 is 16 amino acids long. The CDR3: CASSLLPTGRTDTQYF. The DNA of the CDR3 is TGTGCCAGCAGCTTACTACCGACAGGGCGCACAGATACGCAGTATTTT. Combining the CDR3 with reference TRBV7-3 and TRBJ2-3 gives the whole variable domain GAGVSQTPSNKVTEKGKYVELRCDPISGHTALYWYRQSLGQGPEFLIYFQGTGAADDSGLPNDRFFAVRPEGSVSTLKIQRTERGDSAVYLCASSLLPTGRTDTQYFGPGTRLTVL.

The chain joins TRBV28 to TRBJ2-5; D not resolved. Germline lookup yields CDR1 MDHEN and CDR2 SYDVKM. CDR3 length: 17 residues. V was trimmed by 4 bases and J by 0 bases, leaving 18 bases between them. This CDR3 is CASSWVDELPYQETQYF. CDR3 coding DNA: TGTGCCAGCAGTTGGGTAGATGAGCTCCCGTACCAAGAGACCCAGTACTTC.

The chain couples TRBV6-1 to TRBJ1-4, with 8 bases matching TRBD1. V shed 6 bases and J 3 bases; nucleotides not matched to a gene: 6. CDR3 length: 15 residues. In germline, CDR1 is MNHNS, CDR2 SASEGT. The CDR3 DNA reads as TGTGCCAGCAGGATCCCGACAGGGGCTAATGAAAAACTGTTTTTT. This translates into CASRIPTGANEKLFF.

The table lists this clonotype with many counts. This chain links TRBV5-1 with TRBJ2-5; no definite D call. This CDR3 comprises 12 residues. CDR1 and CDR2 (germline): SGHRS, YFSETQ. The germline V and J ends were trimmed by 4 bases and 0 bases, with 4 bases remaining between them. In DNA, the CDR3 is TGCGCCAGCAGCGATTACCAAGAGACCCAGTACTTC. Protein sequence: CASSDYQETQYF. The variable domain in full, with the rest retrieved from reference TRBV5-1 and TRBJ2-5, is KAGVTQTPRYLIKTRGQQVTLSCSPISGHRSVSWYQQTPGQGLQFLFEYFSETQRNKGNFPGRFSGRQFSNSRSEMNVSTLELGDSALYLCASSDYQETQYFGPGTRLLVL.

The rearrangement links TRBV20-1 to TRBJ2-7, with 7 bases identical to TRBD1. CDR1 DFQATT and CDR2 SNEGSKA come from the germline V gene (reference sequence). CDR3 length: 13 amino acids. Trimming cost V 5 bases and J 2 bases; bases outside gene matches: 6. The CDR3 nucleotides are TGCAGTGCTTATGGGGACAGCACCTACGAGCAGTACTTC. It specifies CSAYGDSTYEQYF.

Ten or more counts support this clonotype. The CDR3 region has the DNA TGTGCCAGCTCACCATCGGGACAGGGCTACGAGCAGTACTTC. This codes for CASSPSGQGYEQYF. V gene TRBV18 combines with J gene TRBJ2-7, with 9 bases matching TRBD1. The CDR3 contains 14 residues. Trimming removed 2 bases from V and 3 bases from J; junction bases left unmatched: 2. Germline loops: CDR1 KGHSH, CDR2 LQKENI.